This TCR beta chain was retrieved from a study of T cells in Graves' hyperthyroidism and ophthalmopathy. Amplification of TCR beta CDR3 regions was performed using RNA transcripts as template. First-round RT-PCR with HTBI primers amplified the TCR CDR3 region. Using its own MiXCR run on the multiplex PCR reads, TCRdb lists one record per CDR3 protein. The table records 450,000 to 700,000 distinct CDR3 sequences, about half of them present only once. Germline V gene lookup returns CDR1 KGHSH and CDR2 LQKENI. V shed 4 bases and J shed 6 bases, with 12 bases lying between them. This CDR3 spans 13 amino acids. Remarks on this clonotype: Antigen specificity is unknown.

Whole-study findings and limits: Ophthalmopathy was model-predicted a median about 7.1 months pre-onset.

The receptor's source is an adult woman with Graves' disease, either hyperthyroidism or ophthalmopathy (not recorded which). The material sequenced was peripheral blood or thyroid tissue (not recorded which). The genes are TRBV18 and TRBJ1-1, with D unresolved. The CDR3 DNA reads as TGTGCCAGCTCACGCGATGGTCCGGCTGAAGCTTTCTTT. This codes for CASSRDGPAEAFF.